This TCR beta chain is from a study of T cell changes during pregnancy in multiple sclerosis. The CDR3 contains 14 residues. The J segment lost 6 bases and the V segment lost 2 bases, leaving 4 bases of the junction unmatched. The germline V gene has CDR1 SNHLY and CDR2 FYNNEI. The assay was immunoSEQ multiplex PCR, and TCRdb's table has in-frame clones only and misses some. The data show over 30,000 clones, with under 95% seen just once and less than 0.8% held by the top ten. The source of this sequence is a female donor with multiple sclerosis, enrolled in a pregnancy study. This material consisted of CD4+ T cells from peripheral blood mononuclear cells, taken in the third trimester of pregnancy. The chain couples TRBV2 to TRBJ2-1; TRBD2 aligns across 7 bases. The CDR3 protein is CASSELAEFNEQFF. The CDR3 DNA is TGTGCCAGCAGTGAACTAGCGGAGTTCAATGAGCAGTTCTTC. Complete variable domain (other parts from reference TRBV2 and TRBJ2-1): EPEVTQTPSHQVTQMGQEVILRCVPISNHLYFYWYRQILGQKVEFLVSFYNNEISEKSEIFDDQFSVERPDGSNFTLKIRSTKLEDSAMYFCASSELAEFNEQFFGPGTRLTVL.